Included here is one T cell receptor beta chain sequence, with context. As yet, its antigen is unknown. The read stops 3 residues short of the end of the CDR3; the missing end is completed from the germline J gene. This sample is drawn from a study of T cells in women clearing cervical HPV infection. Study-level information: Controls' single incident HPV16 infection cleared within 12 months without precancer. Controls gave blood once infection was undetectable; cases at lesion identification.

Points from the study as a whole: Controls had more TRBV6-7 (0.16%) than cases (about 0.11%). Repertoire richness, not evenness, was significantly elevated in CIN3+ cases versus controls.

Germline V lookup: CDR1 LNHDA, CDR2 SQIVND (reference sequence). This CDR3 spans 13 amino acids. Profiled with immunoSEQ multiplex PCR; TCRdb holds only in-frame clones, not every one. The specimen's table records tens of thousands of clones. The clonotype was recovered from a woman between 18 and 70 years old with a cervical HPV16 infection that either progressed to CIN3+ or cleared (not recorded which). The chain joins TRBV19 to TRBJ1-4, with 8 bases fitting TRBD1. Sequenced: blood buffy coat. The DNA read from the CDR3 is TGTGCCAGTAGGGACAGGGTTGACTCACCA. Amino acid sequence: CASRDRVDSP. The entire CDR3 reads CASRDRVDSPLFF. Full variable domain (outside the CDR3, taken from reference TRBV19 and TRBJ1-4): DGGITQSPKYLFRKEGQNVTLSCEQNLNHDAMYWYRQDPGQGLRLIYYSQIVNDFQKGDIAEGYSVSREKKESFPLTVTSAQKNPTAFYLCASRDRVDSPLFFGSGTQLSVL.